What follows is one T cell receptor beta chain and its context. The antigen is not known. The data were produced by immunoSEQ multiplex PCR, yet TCRdb's version contains in-frame clones alone and is incomplete. The profile shows about 710,000 clones, about two thirds of them singletons. This entry belongs to a study of shared clonotypes between healthy human individuals. The germline V and J ends were trimmed by 4 bases and 0 bases, with 15 bases remaining between them. CDR3 length: 16 amino acids. The germline V gene encodes CDR1 MDHEN and CDR2 SYDVKM. Overall study results and limits: Naive CD4 clonotype sharing across a handful of donors was 4% to 5.5%. Unshared clonotypes carried lower generation probabilities than those common to all four donors.

The clonotype originates from a woman in her thirties in good health. The sample taken for sequencing was memory CD4+ T cells sorted from blood. Subset described: CD45RA-negative fraction. The V and J genes are TRBV28 and TRBJ1-1; a weak D match, TRBD1 (6 bases). The CDR3 region has the DNA TGTGCCAGCAGTTCTGGTTGGGACACACTGAACACTGAAGCTTTCTTT. This translates into CASSSGWDTLNTEAFF.